This T cell receptor (beta chain) stems from a study of shared clonotypes between healthy human individuals. Study observations and caveats: Sharing across four donors was seen in 4.5% to 5.5% of naive CD4 clonotypes.

With regard to this clone: The antigen is undetermined.

Profiled with immunoSEQ multiplex PCR; TCRdb holds only in-frame clones, not every one. The sample includes around 2.1 million clones, just over 90% of them seen just once. Naive CD8 cells lacked CD45RO, underwent positive selection for CCR7 and left out terminally differentiated effector memory CD45RA+ cells. Sequenced sample: naive CD8+ T cells from PBMCs. The clonotype originates from a man between 18 and 29 years old in good health. Some clones in this sample may be carry-over from other donors' samples.

CDR3 sequence (DNA): TGTGCCAGCAGTTCAATGACCGGGAACACTGAAGCTTTCTTT. This codes for CASSSMTGNTEAFF. The chain joins TRBV27 to TRBJ1-1, with D unclear. V lost 4 bases and J 1 base, leaving 10 bases between the germline ends. The germline V gene encodes CDR1 MNHEY and CDR2 SMNVEV (reference sequence). The CDR3 has 14 residues.